The 2 T cell receptor beta chains given below trace back to one sample, sequenced in a study of T-cell reconstitution after alpha-beta-depleted transplantation in children. Construction of the TCRbeta library involved unique molecular identifiers. TCRdb analysed the PCR reads with MiXCR anew, one entry per CDR3 protein. The table lists roughly 500,000 distinct CDR3 sequences, approximately 12% of them singletons, with less than 6.5% in the top ten. The starting material was PBMCs from the stem cell graft donor, obtained from the stem cell graft. The receptors originated from a human donor who donated a stem cell graft to a child with combined immunodeficiency.

This clonotype was seen more than once but under ten times. This chain links TRBV24-1 with TRBJ2-2, with 10 bases fitting TRBD1. The CDR3 spans 15 residues. V lost 5 bases and J lost 5; bases outside the gene matches: 4. The germline gives CDR1 KGHDR, CDR2 SFDVKD. CDR3 region: CATSVWDRGTGELFF. As DNA, the CDR3 is TGTGCCACCAGTGTATGGGACAGGGGAACCGGGGAGCTGTTTTTT.

The table lists this clonotype with a few counts. V usage is TRBV5-5 and J usage is TRBJ2-1; D is uncertain. This CDR3 region has 15 residues. Germline V CDR1 and CDR2: SGHKS, YYEKEE (reference sequence). Between the trimmed V and J ends, which lost 2 bases and 2 bases, there was a span of 11 bases. This CDR3 reads CASSFQSGTYNEQFF. The CDR3 bases are TGTGCCAGCAGCTTTCAGTCAGGAACCTACAATGAGCAGTTCTTC.